This T cell receptor beta chain comes out of a study of T cell clonality in common variable immunodeficiency. Broader study findings: Compared with healthy controls, CVID subjects showed increased TCRbeta clonality, mostly in about a third. Reportedly, TCR beta sequences from common variable immunodeficiency showed fewer deletions and N-nucleotide insertions.

Aged about 8 to 64 years, CVID subjects averaged about 40 years old. Sequencing used immunoSEQ multiplex PCR; TCRdb keeps in-frame clones, though not all of them. The specimen gives around 42,000 clones without singletons; the ten biggest hold roughly 5.6%. Points on this clone: The antigen remains undetermined. The sequence runs out 3 residues before the end of the CDR3; the remainder is reconstructed from the germline J gene.

The CDR3 length is 13 residues. V was shortened by 4 bases and J by 6 bases, with 15 bases between the two germline ends. Per germline, CDR1 GTSNPN and CDR2 SVGIG (reference sequence). The chain combines TRBV30 with TRBJ2-5; D call uncertain. This clonotype was sampled from a human donor with common variable immunodeficiency. Source material: peripheral blood mononuclear cells. The sequenced part of the CDR3 DNA is TGTGCCTGGACATACGATAGCAATCAGACC. Amino acids: CAWTYDSNQT. The full CDR3 protein is CAWTYDSNQTQYF.